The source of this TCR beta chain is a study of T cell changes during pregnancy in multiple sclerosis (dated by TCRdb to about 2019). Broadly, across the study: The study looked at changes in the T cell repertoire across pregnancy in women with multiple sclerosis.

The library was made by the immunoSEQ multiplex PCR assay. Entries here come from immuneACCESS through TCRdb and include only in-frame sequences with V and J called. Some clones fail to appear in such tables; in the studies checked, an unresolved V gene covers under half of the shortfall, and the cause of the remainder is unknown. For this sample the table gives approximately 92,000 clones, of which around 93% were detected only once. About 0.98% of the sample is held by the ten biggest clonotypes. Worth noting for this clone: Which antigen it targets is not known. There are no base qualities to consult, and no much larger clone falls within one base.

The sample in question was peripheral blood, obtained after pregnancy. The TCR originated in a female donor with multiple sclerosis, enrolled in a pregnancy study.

The CDR3 in this case is CASSASGRDFTDTQYF. The DNA sequence reads TGTGCCAGCAGCGCCAGCGGGAGGGATTTCACAGATACGCAGTATTTT. The chain is made from TRBV9 and TRBJ2-3; TRBD2 aligns with 10 central bases. The CDR1 and CDR2 encoded by the germline V gene are SGDLS and YYNGEE. The CDR3 numbers 16 residues from cysteine through phenylalanine. This entry keeps only the CDR3 DNA: 48 bases, framed from base 1. After removal of 3 bases from V and 2 bases from J, the junction retains 6 bases not matched to a gene.